Given below is one TCR beta chain in context. Which antigen it targets is not known. Base qualities are not provided; no much larger clone lies one nucleotide away. This sample stems from a study of blood T cell repertoires in COVID-19 (dated by TCRdb to 2020 to 2022). For context, the study as a whole: The collaborator samples originated in the United States, Italy and Spain and spanned the acute and convalescent phases of COVID-19. The material from the prospective study consisted of cDNA or gDNA derived from T cells, B-cell-depleted T cells, or PBMCs. Subjects who had been exposed to COVID-19, were actively infected with it, or had recovered from it provided the deeply sampled blood TCRbeta repertoires that made up the dataset. The repertoires were released in a freely available public database intended as a resource for research on the immune response to SARS-CoV-2. Samples came from the ongoing ImmuneRACE study (first 160 participants) plus 1,254 subjects from 6 global collaborators. A de-identified subject ID, COVID-19 status, age in years and sex were almost always included in the sample metadata. HLA class I and class II types, where available, came from metadata supplied by the sample provider rather than from assay-based typing.

Whole blood was collected in K2EDTA tubes by collaborating institutions according to the institutions' own protocols. For TCRbeta analysis, collaborators shipped samples as frozen whole blood, isolated PBMCs, or DNA extracted from either of those sample types. Including cysteine and phenylalanine, the CDR3 has 14 amino acids. The retained sequence is limited to the CDR3, 42 bases, with the frame set at the first base. Based on the germline V gene (reference sequence), the CDR1 and CDR2 sequences are LNHDA and SQIVND. V and J are trimmed by 8 bases and 4 bases, and the gene matches miss 6 bases of the junction. Study-wide findings and limitations: How much clinical and demographic metadata was included differed by source and by participant, and the metadata was provided uncurated.

TCRbeta CDR3 regions were amplified from genomic DNA by means of the immunoSEQ Assay, a bias-controlled multiplex PCR. In the source study's methods: Within the assay, amplification of reference gene primers was used to estimate how many nucleated cells each sample contained. To quantify the absolute abundance of each unique TCRbeta CDR3 rearrangement, sequence reads were collapsed and filtered. For each sample, productive Simpson clonality was calculated as the square root of Simpson's diversity index across productive rearrangements. TCRdb limited this immuneACCESS table to in-frame rearrangements with V and J called. A share of clones is missing; checked studies link under half to unresolved V genes, and the rest is unexplained. The D gene and trimming were derived from the DNA, and the V and J assignments and clone size from that table. Here the sample has under 15,000 clones; about 88% occur a single time. The ten largest clones add up to roughly an eighth of the sample.

The chain joins TRBV19 to TRBJ1-3; TRBD1 agrees with 9 junctional bases. The TCR comes from a man aged 70-80 years with active COVID-19. Sequencing was done on a sample of peripheral blood. The CDR3 region has the sequence CASRDRVAGNTIYF. The nucleotide sequence is TGTGCCAGTCGGGACAGGGTGGCAGGAAACACCATATATTTT.